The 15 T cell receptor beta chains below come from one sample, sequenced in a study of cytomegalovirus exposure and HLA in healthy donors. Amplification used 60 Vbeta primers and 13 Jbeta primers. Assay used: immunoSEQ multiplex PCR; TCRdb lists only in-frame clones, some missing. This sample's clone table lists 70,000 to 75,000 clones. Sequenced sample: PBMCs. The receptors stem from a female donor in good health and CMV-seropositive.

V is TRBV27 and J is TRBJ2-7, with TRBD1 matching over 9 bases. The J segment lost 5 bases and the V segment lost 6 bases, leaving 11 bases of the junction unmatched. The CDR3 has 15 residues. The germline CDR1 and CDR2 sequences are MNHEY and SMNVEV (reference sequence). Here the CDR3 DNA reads TGTGCCAGCAGAACTATCCGGGACAGGGACCACGAGCAGTACTTC. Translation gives CASRTIRDRDHEQYF.

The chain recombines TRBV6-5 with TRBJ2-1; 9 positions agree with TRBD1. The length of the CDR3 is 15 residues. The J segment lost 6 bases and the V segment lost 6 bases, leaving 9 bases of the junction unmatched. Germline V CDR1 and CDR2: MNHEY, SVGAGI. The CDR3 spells CASSNDRGIGNEQFF. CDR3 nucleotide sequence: TGTGCCAGCAGCAACGACAGGGGGATTGGCAATGAGCAGTTCTTC.

The CDR3 sequence is CASSLEPTYYEQYF. In DNA form, the CDR3 reads TGCGCCAGCAGCTTGGAACCGACTTACTACGAGCAGTACTTC. The chain couples TRBV5-1 to TRBJ2-7; D not certain. V lost 0 bases and J lost 3, with 10 bases in between. The CDR3 has 14 amino acids. The germline V gene has CDR1 SGHRS and CDR2 YFSETQ.

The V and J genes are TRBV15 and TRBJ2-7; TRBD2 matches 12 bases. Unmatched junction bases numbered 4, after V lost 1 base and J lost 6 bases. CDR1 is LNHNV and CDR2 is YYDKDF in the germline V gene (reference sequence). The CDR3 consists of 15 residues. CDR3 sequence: CATSRGTSGTPEQYF. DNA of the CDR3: TGTGCCACCAGCAGAGGGACTAGCGGGACTCCCGAGCAGTACTTC. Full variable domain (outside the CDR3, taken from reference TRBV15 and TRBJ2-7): DAMVIQNPRYQVTQFGKPVTLSCSQTLNHNVMYWYQQKSSQAPKLLFHYYDKDFNNEADTPDNFQSRRPNTSFCFLDIRSPGLGDTAMYLCATSRGTSGTPEQYFGPGTRLTVT.

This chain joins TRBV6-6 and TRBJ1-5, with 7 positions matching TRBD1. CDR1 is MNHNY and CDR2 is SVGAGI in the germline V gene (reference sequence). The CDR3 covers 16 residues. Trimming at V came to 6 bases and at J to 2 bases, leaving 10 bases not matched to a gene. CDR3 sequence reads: CASRWDSLSRNQPQHF. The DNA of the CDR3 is TGTGCCAGCAGATGGGACAGCCTATCACGCAATCAGCCCCAGCATTTT.

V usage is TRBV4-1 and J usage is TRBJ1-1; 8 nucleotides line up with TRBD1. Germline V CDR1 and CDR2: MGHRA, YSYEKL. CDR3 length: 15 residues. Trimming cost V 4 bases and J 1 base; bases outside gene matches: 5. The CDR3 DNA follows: TGCGCCAGCAGCCCGGTAGGGACAGGGAACACTGAAGCTTTCTTT. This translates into CASSPVGTGNTEAFF.

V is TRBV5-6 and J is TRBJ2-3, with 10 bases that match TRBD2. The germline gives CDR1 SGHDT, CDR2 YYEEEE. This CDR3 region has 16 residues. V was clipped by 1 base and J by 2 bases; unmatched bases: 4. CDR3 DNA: TGTGCCAGCAGCTTGCTAGCGGGGGCCTCCACAGATACGCAGTATTTT. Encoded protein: CASSLLAGASTDTQYF.

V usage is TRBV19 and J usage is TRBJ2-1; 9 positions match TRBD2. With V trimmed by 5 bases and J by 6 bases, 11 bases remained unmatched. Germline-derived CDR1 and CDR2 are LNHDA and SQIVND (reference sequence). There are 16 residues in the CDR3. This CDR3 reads CASSPQGGGGANEQFF. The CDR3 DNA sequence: TGTGCCAGTAGTCCCCAAGGGGGCGGGGGGGCCAATGAGCAGTTCTTC.

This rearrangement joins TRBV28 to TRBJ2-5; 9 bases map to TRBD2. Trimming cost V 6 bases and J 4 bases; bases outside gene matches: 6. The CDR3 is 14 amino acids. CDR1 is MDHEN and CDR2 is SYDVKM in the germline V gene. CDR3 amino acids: CASRDSGSRETQYF. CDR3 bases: TGTGCCAGCAGGGATAGCGGGAGCCGAGAGACCCAGTACTTC.

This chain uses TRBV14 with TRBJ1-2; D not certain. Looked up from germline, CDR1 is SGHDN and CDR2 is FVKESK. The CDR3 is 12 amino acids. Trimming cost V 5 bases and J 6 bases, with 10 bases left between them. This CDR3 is CASSSGVNGYTF. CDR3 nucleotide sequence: TGTGCCAGCAGCTCCGGGGTTAATGGCTACACCTTC.

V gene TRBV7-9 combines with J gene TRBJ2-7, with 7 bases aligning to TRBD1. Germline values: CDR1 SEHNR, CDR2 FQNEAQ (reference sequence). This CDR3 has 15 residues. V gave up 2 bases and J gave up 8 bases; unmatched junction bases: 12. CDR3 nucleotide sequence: TGTGCCAGCAGCTTACAACAGGGGCAATCTGTCCAGCAGTACTTC. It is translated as CASSLQQGQSVQQYF.

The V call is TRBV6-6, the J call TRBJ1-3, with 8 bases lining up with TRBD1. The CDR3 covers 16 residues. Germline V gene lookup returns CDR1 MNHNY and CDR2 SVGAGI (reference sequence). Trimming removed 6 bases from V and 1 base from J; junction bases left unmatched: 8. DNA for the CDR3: TGTGCCAGCAGCGCGTCAGGGGGCGGGTCTGGAAACACCATATATTTT. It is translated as CASSASGGGSGNTIYF.

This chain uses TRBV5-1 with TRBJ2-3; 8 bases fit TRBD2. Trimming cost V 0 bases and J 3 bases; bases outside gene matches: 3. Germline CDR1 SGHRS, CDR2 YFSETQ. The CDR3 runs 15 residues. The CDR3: CASSLAGGLTDTQYF. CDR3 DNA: TGCGCCAGCAGCTTGGCGGGAGGGTTGACAGATACGCAGTATTTT.

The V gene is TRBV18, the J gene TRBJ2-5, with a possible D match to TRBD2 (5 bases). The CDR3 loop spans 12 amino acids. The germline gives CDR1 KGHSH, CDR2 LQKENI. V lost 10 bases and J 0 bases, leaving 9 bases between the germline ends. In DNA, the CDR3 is TGTGCCACTGGGGAGTACCAAGAGACCCAGTACTTC. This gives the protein CATGEYQETQYF.

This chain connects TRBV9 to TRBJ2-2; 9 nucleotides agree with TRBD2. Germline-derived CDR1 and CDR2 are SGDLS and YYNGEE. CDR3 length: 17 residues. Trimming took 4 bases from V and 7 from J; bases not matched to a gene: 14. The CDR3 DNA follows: TGTGCCAGCAGCCCCATGGGCGCGGGGGGGTCGGTCGGGGAGCTGTTTTTT. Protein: CASSPMGAGGSVGELFF.